These 32 T cell receptor beta chains share one sample of origin, sequenced in a study of CD8+ T cells in alopecia areata (dated by TCRdb to 2016 to 2019). The library was generated by the immunoSEQ multiplex PCR assay. To provide template for TCR sequencing, every sample had RNA extracted and reverse transcribed into cDNA. This is the immuneACCESS table as TCRdb keeps it, with only in-frame sequences that have V and J called. A part of the clones is gone; compared with another copy, unresolved V genes explain less than half, and the rest is unexplained. This sample comprises approximately 99,000 clones, 55% to 75% of them detected only once. The ten largest clones represent roughly 20% of the sample. The specimen sequenced was CD8+ T cells sorted from blood. The receptors here all came from a human donor in good health.

CDR3 sequence: CASSETRGNIQYF. The CDR3 nucleotides are TGTGCCAGCAGTGAAACCAGGGGAAACATTCAGTACTTC. The V and J genes are TRBV2 and TRBJ2-4; TRBD1 might be the D (6 bases). V lost 2 bases, J lost 6 bases, and 8 bases lay in between. Germline lookup yields CDR1 SNHLY and CDR2 FYNNEI. The length of the CDR3 is 13 residues.

The chain is built from TRBV13 and TRBJ2-3; D may be TRBD1 (6 bases). Germline V gene lookup returns CDR1 PRHDT and CDR2 FYEKMQ (reference sequence). Trimming stripped 6 bases from V and 1 base from J, with 8 bases between. The CDR3 runs 13 residues. The CDR3 sequence is CASRAGGTDTQYF. The CDR3 bases are TGTGCCAGCAGGGCAGGGGGCACAGATACGCAGTATTTT.

The sample holds a few counts of this clone. Germline and junction disagree at one end, which may indicate a read error. The genes are TRBV7-9 and TRBJ2-7; the match to TRBD2 covers 8 bases. There are 12 residues in the CDR3. Germline-derived CDR1 and CDR2 are SEHNR and FQNEAQ (reference sequence). The CDR3 region is CASSLSGGRIDF. In nucleotides, the CDR3 is TGTGCCAGCAGCTTGAGCGGGGGTCGAATCGACTTC. The whole variable domain, remainder taken from reference TRBV7-9 and TRBJ2-7, is DTGVSQNPRHKITKRGQNVTFRCDPISEHNRLYWYRQTLGQGPEFLTYFQNEAQLEKSRLLSDRFSAERPKGSFSTLEIQRTEQGDSAMYLCASSLSGGRIDFGPGTRLTVT.

The chain couples TRBV5-6 to TRBJ2-3; 8 positions match TRBD1. Germline CDR1 reads SGHDT; CDR2 reads YYEEEE. CDR3 length: 17 residues. V lost 4 bases to trimming and J lost 2 bases; unmatched junction nucleotides: 12. In nucleotides, the CDR3 is TGTGCCAGCAGCCCAGACAGGGGTAGGGATTACACAGATACGCAGTATTTT. Its protein product is CASSPDRGRDYTDTQYF.

The table lists this clone with a few counts. The chain is built from TRBV4-1 and TRBJ1-1; 8 positions agree with TRBD1. Germline values: CDR1 MGHRA, CDR2 YSYEKL. J was trimmed by 4 bases and V by 4 bases; bases with no gene match: 8. This CDR3 region has 15 residues. CDR3 in amino acids: CASSLRTGRSTEAFF. Here the CDR3 DNA reads TGCGCCAGCAGCCTCCGGACAGGGCGGAGCACTGAAGCTTTCTTT.

The chain couples TRBV7-9 to TRBJ2-3, with D unclear. V shed 5 bases and J shed 9 bases, with 12 bases lying between them. Germline values: CDR1 SEHNR, CDR2 FQNEAQ (reference sequence). This CDR3 region has 12 residues. The CDR3 spells CASSTDGRTQYF. The DNA for the CDR3 is TGTGCCAGCAGCACCGACGGTAGGACGCAGTATTTT.

The CDR3 DNA reads as TGTGCCACCAGCAGAGGGCAGGGGGCCAAAAACATTCAGTACTTC. Amino acids: CATSRGQGAKNIQYF. The rearrangement uses TRBV15 and TRBJ2-4, with D possibly being TRBD1 (6 bases). V shed 1 base and J shed 1 base, with 8 bases lying between them. The CDR3 has 15 residues. Germline CDR1 and CDR2: LNHNV and YYDKDF (reference sequence). The full variable domain, rest sourced from reference TRBV15 and TRBJ2-4, is DAMVIQNPRYQVTQFGKPVTLSCSQTLNHNVMYWYQQKSSQAPKLLFHYYDKDFNNEADTPDNFQSRRPNTSFCFLDIRSPGLGDTAMYLCATSRGQGAKNIQYFGAGTRLSVL.

This chain links TRBV19 with TRBJ2-2; the D is unclear. CDR1 and CDR2 (germline): LNHDA, SQIVND (reference sequence). CDR3 length: 11 residues. V was shortened by 5 bases and J by 5 bases, with 3 bases between the two germline ends. CDR3 nucleotide sequence: TGTGCCAGTAGTCGAACCGGGGAGCTGTTTTTT. It codes for CASSRTGELFF.

CDR3 coding DNA: TGTGCCAGCAGTTACGACGTGGAGACCCAGTACTTC. Amino acids: CASSYDVETQYF. V is TRBV6-5 and J is TRBJ2-5; D uncertain. Trimming cost V 2 bases and J 5 bases, with 6 bases left between them. This CDR3 contains 12 residues. The germline V gene encodes CDR1 MNHEY and CDR2 SVGAGI.

This clone was picked up a small number of times. The chain combines TRBV7-2 with TRBJ2-5; D is uncertain. Germline assignment: CDR1 SGHTA and CDR2 FQGNSA. This CDR3 spans 11 amino acids. The V gene lost 2 bases and the J gene lost 7 bases, with 5 bases spanning the gap. The CDR3 spells CASSLSGTQYF. The CDR3 nucleotides read TGTGCCAGCAGCTTATCAGGGACCCAGTACTTC.

The chain employs TRBV29-1 and TRBJ1-2; 8 nucleotides line up with TRBD1. Germline CDR1 reads SQVTM; CDR2 reads ANQGSEA. With V trimmed by 3 bases and J by 4 bases, 4 bases remained unmatched. The CDR3 loop spans 13 amino acids. The CDR3 is CSVDVGTGYGYTF. CDR3 in DNA: TGCAGCGTTGACGTCGGGACAGGCTATGGCTACACCTTC.

V usage is TRBV4-1 and J usage is TRBJ2-7, with TRBD2 matching 10 bases. The CDR3 is made up of 17 amino acids. CDR1 is MGHRA and CDR2 is YSYEKL in the germline V gene. Trimming cost V 4 bases and J 0 bases; bases outside gene matches: 9. CDR3 amino acids: CASSLKPTSGFSYEQYF. CDR3 in DNA: TGCGCCAGCAGCCTTAAGCCGACTAGCGGGTTCTCCTACGAGCAGTACTTC.

The V and J genes are TRBV13 and TRBJ2-2, with 8 bases that match TRBD2. From germline, CDR1 is PRHDT and CDR2 FYEKMQ (reference sequence). CDR3 length: 16 amino acids. V was pared by 1 base and J by 1 base, with 2 bases of the junction left unmatched. CDR3: CASSLVTSGNTGELFF. The CDR3 bases are TGTGCCAGCAGCTTAGTTACTAGCGGGAACACCGGGGAGCTGTTTTTT. Full variable domain (outside the CDR3, taken from reference TRBV13 and TRBJ2-2): AAGVIQSPRHLIKEKRETATLKCYPIPRHDTVYWYQQGPGQDPQFLISFYEKMQSDKGSIPDRFSAQQFSDYHSELNMSSLELGDSALYFCASSLVTSGNTGELFFGEGSRLTVL.

This clone was recorded only once. The chain recombines TRBV7-2 with TRBJ2-7; TRBD1 aligns across 7 bases. After removal of 2 bases from V and 1 base from J, the junction contained 17 bases not matched to a gene. The CDR3 is made up of 19 amino acids. Germline-derived CDR1 and CDR2 are SGHTA and FQGNSA. The DNA for the CDR3 is TGTGCCAGCAGCTTACAACACCGCTCCGGGACAGCGTATTCCTACGAGCAGTACTTC. Protein sequence: CASSLQHRSGTAYSYEQYF.

This chain connects TRBV25-1 to TRBJ2-1, with D perhaps matching TRBD1 or TRBD2 (5 bases each). CDR3 size: 11 residues. Germline lookup yields CDR1 MGHDK and CDR2 SYGVNS. The V end was cut by 8 bases, the J end by 8 bases, with 10 bases between. CDR3 coding DNA: TGTGCCAGCCACGAGGGACATGAGCAGTTCTTC. The encoded protein is CASHEGHEQFF.

V and J are TRBV15 and TRBJ2-1, with 8 bases matching TRBD2. Germline V lookup: CDR1 LNHNV, CDR2 YYDKDF (reference sequence). The CDR3 is made up of 14 amino acids. J was trimmed by 9 bases and V by 0 bases; bases with no gene match: 4. CDR3 DNA sequence: TGTGCCACCAGCAGAGATCGGGGGGGCAGTGAGCAGTTCTTC. Translation: CATSRDRGGSEQFF.

The chain couples TRBV4-3 to TRBJ2-7, with a tentative D call TRBD1 (7 bases). CDR1 is LGHNA, CDR2 YSLEER, per germline. The CDR3 runs to 16 residues. V was shortened by 0 bases and J by 1 base, with 13 bases between the two germline ends. CDR3 DNA: TGCGCCAGCAGCCAAGATGGGGCAGGGGGGTCCTACGAGCAGTACTTC. Translation: CASSQDGAGGSYEQYF.

This clone was seen a single time. The V call is TRBV7-6, the J call TRBJ2-1; D call uncertain. The germline gives CDR1 SGHVS, CDR2 FNYEAQ. Deletions cut 3 bases from V and 9 bases from J, with 27 bases between. The CDR3 is 18 residues long. The DNA for the CDR3 is TGTGCCAGCAGCTTTACTCCCCGCGGTTTTTACGTTAGTTCTGAGCAGTTCTTC. This encodes CASSFTPRGFYVSSEQFF.

This chain connects TRBV2 to TRBJ2-5; perhaps TRBD2 as D (5 bases). This CDR3 has 16 residues. In germline, CDR1 is SNHLY, CDR2 FYNNEI. Trimming stripped 0 bases from V and 5 bases from J, with 16 bases between. CDR3 residues: CASSEARAGRRETQYF. CDR3 DNA sequence: TGTGCCAGCAGTGAAGCGCGGGCAGGCCGGCGGGAGACCCAGTACTTC. Combining the CDR3 with reference TRBV2 and TRBJ2-5 gives the whole variable domain EPEVTQTPSHQVTQMGQEVILRCVPISNHLYFYWYRQILGQKVEFLVSFYNNEISEKSEIFDDQFSVERPDGSNFTLKIRSTKLEDSAMYFCASSEARAGRRETQYFGPGTRLLVL.

V is TRBV11-2 and J is TRBJ2-5; TRBD1 matches at 8 bases. CDR1 is SGHAT, CDR2 FQNNGV, per germline. The CDR3 is 16 residues long. V trimming: 5 bases; J trimming: 5 bases; junction bases outside the gene matches: 13. The CDR3: CASSHPIRGLRETQYF. The CDR3 bases are TGTGCCAGCAGCCACCCGATCAGGGGGCTACGGGAGACCCAGTACTTC.

This chain joins TRBV5-6 and TRBJ1-1, with D uncertain. The germline V gene has CDR1 SGHDT and CDR2 YYEEEE. V was clipped by 0 bases and J by 5 bases, with 8 bases between them. CDR3 length: 13 amino acids. The CDR3 spells CASSLGPGTEAFF. CDR3 nucleotides: TGTGCCAGCAGCTTGGGGCCCGGGACTGAAGCTTTCTTT.

This clone was counted once. The rearrangement uses TRBV7-8 and TRBJ2-1; 11 bases align to TRBD1. This CDR3 contains 15 residues. The germline V gene encodes CDR1 SGHVS and CDR2 FQNEAQ. With 3 bases clipped from V and 4 bases from J, the junction kept 2 bases outside the gene matches. The CDR3 sequence is CASSFGTGGYNEQFF. Here the CDR3 DNA reads TGTGCCAGCAGCTTCGGGACAGGGGGATACAATGAGCAGTTCTTC.

The chain has TRBV5-6 and TRBJ2-1; D is uncertain. The CDR3 has 14 residues. In germline, CDR1 is SGHDT, CDR2 YYEEEE. V lost 2 bases to trimming and J lost 7 bases, with 13 bases between them. The CDR3 region is CASSFPLDRNEQFF. The CDR3 DNA reads as TGTGCCAGCAGCTTTCCCTTGGATCGAAATGAGCAGTTCTTC. The variable domain in full, with the rest retrieved from reference TRBV5-6 and TRBJ2-1, is DAGVTQSPTHLIKTRGQQVTLRCSPKSGHDTVSWYQQALGQGPQFIFQYYEEEERQRGNFPDRFSGHQFPNYSSELNVNALLLGDSALYLCASSFPLDRNEQFFGPGTRLTVL.

The chain combines TRBV10-3 with TRBJ2-7; perhaps TRBD2 as D (5 bases). The CDR3 spans 13 residues. The V end lost 6 bases, the J end lost 3 bases, and 12 bases lay between the germline ends. The germline V gene encodes CDR1 ENHRY and CDR2 SYGVKD. CDR3 nucleotide sequence: TGTGCCATCAGACAATTGGGGAGCTACGAGCAGTACTTC. Translation gives CAIRQLGSYEQYF.

The gene calls are TRBV2 and TRBJ2-1; 8 nucleotides match TRBD1. Germline assignment: CDR1 SNHLY and CDR2 FYNNEI. There are 16 residues in the CDR3. Trimming took 2 bases from V and 7 from J; bases not matched to a gene: 10. The CDR3 sequence is CASSESPGGALNEQFF. The CDR3 nucleotides read TGTGCCAGCAGTGAAAGTCCAGGGGGCGCCTTAAATGAGCAGTTCTTC.

The V and J genes are TRBV27 and TRBJ2-1; no definite D call. The CDR3 consists of 16 residues. The germline V gene encodes CDR1 MNHEY and CDR2 SMNVEV (reference sequence). The germline V and J ends were trimmed by 0 bases and 4 bases, with 13 bases remaining between them. CDR3 in DNA: TGTGCCAGCAGTTTATCCCTTTCTGACCCGTACAATGAGCAGTTCTTC. Translation: CASSLSLSDPYNEQFF.

The gene calls are TRBV7-9 and TRBJ1-1; D is undetermined. Germline CDR1 and CDR2: SEHNR and FQNEAQ (reference sequence). Trimming took 2 bases from V and 7 from J, leaving 2 bases between them. The CDR3 loop spans 10 amino acids. CDR3 in amino acids: CASSLNEAFF. The CDR3 bases are TGTGCCAGCAGCTTAAATGAAGCTTTCTTT.

This clone has just a few counts. The chain combines TRBV7-9 with TRBJ2-7, with D perhaps matching TRBD1 (5 bases). The germline V gene has CDR1 SEHNR and CDR2 FQNEAQ (reference sequence). CDR3 length equals 15 residues. The germline V and J ends were trimmed by 4 bases and 2 bases, with 15 bases remaining between them. CDR3 nucleotides: TGTGCCAGCAGCTCAGCCGACAGTCCCCCCTACGAGCAGTACTTC. Residues: CASSSADSPPYEQYF.

About this clone: A much larger clonotype is one base distant, so this may be a read error. This same CDR3 is encoded by further DNA sequences in the sample. This chain uses TRBV7-9 with TRBJ1-4; TRBD1 is a possible D gene (5 bases). Trimming removed 5 bases from V and 3 bases from J, with 10 bases in between. The CDR3 is made up of 14 amino acids. The germline gives CDR1 SEHNR, CDR2 FQNEAQ (reference sequence). As DNA, the CDR3 is TGTGCCAGCAGCCCGGGGCAGTCTAATGAAAAACTGTTTTTT. Protein product: CASSPGQSNEKLFF.

This clone was counted a few times. The rearrangement links TRBV6-6 to TRBJ1-5; 9 positions match TRBD1. Per the germline V gene, CDR1 is MNHNY and CDR2 is SVGAGI (reference sequence). The CDR3 has 16 amino acids. The trim removed 5 bases at V and 6 bases at J, leaving 11 bases unmatched. CDR3 DNA: TGTGCCAGCAGTCTCCGGACAGGGGAAGTCGGTCAGCCCCAGCATTTT. Amino acids: CASSLRTGEVGQPQHF.

This rearrangement joins TRBV7-2 to TRBJ1-1; maybe TRBD1 (6 bases). V was shortened by 3 bases and J by 1 base, with 9 bases between the two germline ends. Germline assignment: CDR1 SGHTA and CDR2 FQGNSA. This CDR3 has 14 residues. The CDR3 region is CASSFRDTNTEAFF. DNA of the CDR3: TGTGCCAGCAGCTTCCGGGACACGAACACTGAAGCTTTCTTT.

The chain is built from TRBV4-1 and TRBJ2-5; 7 bases agree with TRBD1. Losses at the gene ends were 4 bases for V and 5 bases for J; bases not matched to a gene: 13. This CDR3 is built from 16 residues. Germline lookup yields CDR1 MGHRA and CDR2 YSYEKL. In DNA, the CDR3 is TGCGCCAGCAGCCTTCGTCAGGGGGAATTCCGGGAGACCCAGTACTTC. Protein: CASSLRQGEFRETQYF.